The next 24 T cell receptor beta chains were all read from a single sample in a study of T cell repertoires in cytomegalovirus infection (dated by TCRdb to 2018 to 2020). Instrument used: Illumina HiSeq 1500. TCRdb's own reprocessing of the public reads used fastp at Q25 and MiXCR and kept productive beta chains. Duplicate CDR3 protein sequences are folded into a single record with the most common DNA and genes. For this sample there are 65,000 to 90,000 distinct CDR3 sequences; more than 3% appear just once. Roughly 22% of the sample comes from the top ten. The sample comprised PBMCs. The receptors here all came from a human donor in good health (CMV status not recorded). Some clones in this sample may be carry-over from other donors' samples.

This clonotype was found many times. DNA for the CDR3: TGCAGTGCCCCCGGGGCAGGGGGCGCATATGGCTACACCTTC. It specifies CSAPGAGGAYGYTF. J is TRBJ1-2 and V is TRBV20-1; 8 bases are a match to TRBD1. The germline gives CDR1 DFQATT, CDR2 SNEGSKA (reference sequence). Trimming removed 6 bases from V and 5 bases from J; junction bases left unmatched: 11. This CDR3 spans 14 amino acids.

This clonotype was counted many times. The genes are TRBV7-4 and TRBJ1-2, with D perhaps TRBD1 (5 bases). Per the germline V gene, CDR1 is SGHVT and CDR2 is SQSDAQ. The CDR3 sequence is 14 residues long. Deletions cut 1 base from V and 8 bases from J, with 14 bases between. The CDR3 is CASSLGGTWDGYTF. The CDR3 DNA is TGTGCCAGCAGCTTAGGAGGGACCTGGGACGGCTACACCTTC. Combining the CDR3 with reference TRBV7-4 and TRBJ1-2 gives the whole variable domain GAGVSQSPRYKVAKRGRDVALRCDSISGHVTLYWYRQTLGQGSEVLTYSQSDAQRDKSGRPSGRFSAERPERSVSTLKIQRTEQGDSAVYLCASSLGGTWDGYTFGSGTRLTVV.

The sample holds many counts of this clonotype. The chain carries TRBV6-1 and TRBJ2-4; TRBD1 or TRBD2 may be the D gene (6 bases each). V lost 10 bases, J lost 6 bases, and 22 bases lay in between. CDR3 length: 15 residues. Germline V gene data show CDR1 as MNHNS and CDR2 as SASEGT. In DNA, the CDR3 is TGTGCCACCCAGGGGCTACTAGCAAAAGGAAACATTCAGTACTTC. Its protein is CATQGLLAKGNIQYF.

This clonotype occurred many times. This chain uses TRBV7-2 with TRBJ2-5, with unresolved D. The CDR3 spans 13 residues. Germline V gene data show CDR1 as SGHTA and CDR2 as FQGNSA. V shed 2 bases and J shed 5 bases, with 9 bases lying between them. The CDR3 reads CASSLLGMETQYF. DNA of the CDR3: TGTGCCAGCAGCTTATTGGGAATGGAGACCCAGTACTTC.

This clonotype was detected ten times or more. V and J are TRBV7-2 and TRBJ2-3; 10 bases are shared with TRBD2. Germline V lookup: CDR1 SGHTA, CDR2 FQGNSA. This CDR3 has 17 residues. Unmatched junction bases numbered 7, after V lost 3 bases and J lost 1 base. As DNA, the CDR3 is TGTGCCAGCAGCTTCTCTAGCGGGGGAGTTGGCACAGATACGCAGTATTTT. Translating it yields CASSFSSGGVGTDTQYF.

This clonotype was detected ten times or more. In DNA form, the CDR3 reads TGTGCCAGCACCCGAGTAGGGGGCGGAGGAAAACTGTTTTTT. Residues: CASTRVGGGGKLFF. The rearrangement links TRBV28 to TRBJ1-4, with TRBD1 identical over 7 bases. This CDR3 region has 14 residues. Unmatched junction bases numbered 12, after V lost 7 bases and J lost 10 bases. Germline loops: CDR1 MDHEN, CDR2 SYDVKM. Variable domain in full (rest from reference TRBV28 and TRBJ1-4): DVKVTQSSRYLVKRTGEKVFLECVQDMDHENMFWYRQDPGLGLRLIYFSYDVKMKEKGDIPEGYSVSREKKERFSLILESASTNQTSMYLCASTRVGGGGKLFFGSGTQLSVL.

This clonotype was picked up many times. The rearrangement links TRBV12-3 or TRBV12-4 to TRBJ1-5; no clear D. CDR3 length equals 15 residues. Deletions cut 3 bases from V and 7 bases from J, with 16 bases between. The CDR3 region is CASSFISGLGQPQHF. The CDR3 coding sequence is TGTGCCAGCAGTTTCATTTCGGGTTTGGGGCAGCCCCAGCATTTT.

This clonotype was found many times. The chain has TRBV19 and TRBJ2-1, with D perhaps TRBD1 (7 bases). CDR3 length equals 16 residues. Trimming cost V 4 bases and J 7 bases, with 20 bases left between them. CDR1 is LNHDA, CDR2 SQIVND, per germline (reference sequence). The DNA for the CDR3 is TGTGCCAGTAGTACCCAGGGGGGACAGCGACAAAATGAGCAGTTCTTC. This sequence encodes CASSTQGGQRQNEQFF. Filled out from reference TRBV19 and TRBJ2-1, the complete variable domain reads DGGITQSPKYLFRKEGQNVTLSCEQNLNHDAMYWYRQDPGQGLRLIYYSQIVNDFQKGDIAEGYSVSREKKESFPLTVTSAQKNPTAFYLCASSTQGGQRQNEQFFGPGTRLTVL.

This clonotype was counted ten times or more. V usage is TRBV7-2 and J usage is TRBJ2-5, with TRBD1 identical over 8 bases. There are 16 residues in the CDR3. CDR1 and CDR2 from the germline V gene are SGHTA and FQGNSA. Unmatched junction bases numbered 15, after V lost 7 bases and J lost 5 bases. CDR3 amino acids: CASTTGQGSWKETQYF. In DNA, the CDR3 is TGTGCCAGCACCACCGGACAGGGAAGTTGGAAGGAGACCCAGTACTTC.

The sample holds many counts of this clonotype. V and J are TRBV12-3 or TRBV12-4 and TRBJ1-4; 7 bases match TRBD1. The V segment lost 4 bases and the J segment 3 bases; nucleotides outside the gene matches: 5. This CDR3 is built from 15 residues. The CDR3 region is CASSYGTAPNEKLFF. DNA for the CDR3: TGTGCCAGCAGTTACGGGACAGCCCCTAATGAAAAACTGTTTTTT.

The V and J genes are TRBV28 and TRBJ2-7, with D maybe TRBD2 (6 bases). The CDR3 is 15 amino acids. Trimming removed 2 bases from V and 5 bases from J, with 16 bases in between. Germline assignment: CDR1 MDHEN and CDR2 SYDVKM. CDR3: CASSLAEGERHEQYF. The DNA for the CDR3 is TGTGCCAGCAGTTTAGCGGAGGGAGAGCGCCACGAGCAGTACTTC.

This clonotype was recorded at least ten times. V is TRBV6-1 and J is TRBJ2-4, with 9 nucleotides matching TRBD1. This CDR3 has 12 residues. V lost 4 bases and J lost 8; bases outside the gene matches: 0. The germline gives CDR1 MNHNS, CDR2 SASEGT. The CDR3 DNA sequence: TGTGCCAGCAGTGGACAGGGGGACATTCAGTACTTC. This sequence encodes CASSGQGDIQYF.

This clonotype came up many times. The rearrangement joins TRBV7-2 to TRBJ2-5; D uncertain. Trimming pared 3 bases from V and 1 base from J, leaving 9 bases between. The germline V gene has CDR1 SGHTA and CDR2 FQGNSA. This CDR3 region has 14 residues. CDR3 DNA: TGTGCCAGCAGCTTTCGCGCAATCCAAGAGACCCAGTACTTC. Its protein is CASSFRAIQETQYF.

V gene TRBV7-2 combines with J gene TRBJ2-3; TRBD2 matches at 10 bases. V lost 2 bases, J lost 2 bases, and 4 bases stayed unmatched. Germline V gene lookup returns CDR1 SGHTA and CDR2 FQGNSA. The CDR3 length is 16 residues. DNA of the CDR3: TGTGCCAGCAGCTTATTAGCGGGGGGAAACACAGATACGCAGTATTTT. It codes for CASSLLAGGNTDTQYF.

This clonotype showed up just once. A single base separates this from a much larger clone, so it may be a read error. The genes are TRBV5-6 and TRBJ1-6; 8 nucleotides agree with TRBD1. CDR3 length: 16 residues. CDR1 and CDR2 from the germline V gene are SGHDT and YYEEEE. For the CDR3, the DNA is TGTGCCAGCAGCCTGGACGGGACAGGCCATAATTCATCCCTCCACTTT. As protein: CASSLDGTGHNSSLHF.

This clonotype was found many times. This chain joins TRBV7-2 and TRBJ2-1; 10 bases agree with TRBD2. CDR1 SGHTA and CDR2 FQGNSA come from the germline V gene. Losses at the gene ends were 5 bases for V and 6 bases for J; bases not matched to a gene: 7. CDR3 length: 15 residues. Here the CDR3 DNA reads TGTGCCAGCAGCCAGGCCCTAGCGGGAGCCAATGAGCAGTTCTTC. Amino acids: CASSQALAGANEQFF.

This clonotype was observed many times. This chain links TRBV7-2 with TRBJ2-1, with D unclear. The CDR3 contains 13 residues. CDR1 SGHTA and CDR2 FQGNSA come from the germline V gene. V lost 5 bases to trimming and J lost 8 bases, with 13 bases between them. This CDR3 is CASSLQTRDEQFF. As DNA, the CDR3 is TGTGCCAGCAGCCTCCAGACTCGGGATGAGCAGTTCTTC.

Many counts were recorded for this clonotype. The J gene is TRBJ2-5, the V gene TRBV27; D is perhaps TRBD2 (5 bases). The CDR3 is 12 amino acids. Trimming cost V 6 bases and J 5 bases, with 10 bases left between them. Germline assignment: CDR1 MNHEY and CDR2 SMNVEV (reference sequence). The CDR3 nucleotides are TGTGCCAGCAGGGGAGCCGGGGAGACCCAGTACTTC. The encoded protein is CASRGAGETQYF.

This clonotype was picked up many times. The chain carries TRBV12-3 or TRBV12-4 and TRBJ2-2; TRBD2 matches 7 bases. The V and J ends lost 2 bases and 5 bases, in that order; junction bases with no gene match: 5. The CDR3 loop spans 15 amino acids. CDR3 protein: CASSLRTSGTGELFF. In nucleotides, the CDR3 is TGTGCCAGCAGTTTACGGACTAGTGGGACCGGGGAGCTGTTTTTT.

This clonotype was recorded many times. The genes are TRBV11-3 and TRBJ2-5, with TRBD1 identical over 7 bases. V dropped 1 base and J dropped 4; count of bases not matched to a gene: 15. Germline V gene data show CDR1 as SGHNT and CDR2 as YENEEA. This CDR3 comprises 18 residues. For the CDR3, the DNA is TGTGCCAGCAGCTTAGGCCTAACAGGGGCAGGTCGTGGAGAGACCCAGTACTTC. This sequence encodes CASSLGLTGAGRGETQYF.

This clonotype was seen ten or more times. The chain carries TRBV7-6 and TRBJ2-1; 10 bases align to TRBD2. Trimming cost V 1 base and J 4 bases; bases outside gene matches: 13. The length of the CDR3 is 19 residues. Germline V gives CDR1 SGHVS, CDR2 FNYEAQ. CDR3 sequence (DNA): TGTGCCAGCAGCTTAGGTACTGGGGTTCAGCGGGGGGGTTACAATGAGCAGTTCTTC. Encoded protein: CASSLGTGVQRGGYNEQFF.

This clonotype was picked up many times. The genes are TRBV7-6 and TRBJ2-7, with 11 bases aligning to TRBD2. After removal of 5 bases from V and 4 bases from J, the junction contained 7 bases not matched to a gene. There are 15 residues in the CDR3. In germline, CDR1 is SGHVS, CDR2 FNYEAQ. The CDR3 DNA sequence: TGTGCCAGCAGCAAAACTAGCGGGGGCCCTTACGAGCAGTACTTC. It codes for CASSKTSGGPYEQYF. The entire variable domain, with the rest obtained from reference TRBV7-6 and TRBJ2-7, is as follows: GAGVSQSPRYKVTKRGQDVALRCDPISGHVSLYWYRQALGQGPEFLTYFNYEAQQDKSGLPNDRFSAERPEGSISTLTIQRTEQRDSAMYRCASSKTSGGPYEQYFGPGTRLTVT.

This clonotype occurred many times. V is TRBV2 and J is TRBJ1-5; D not certain. The CDR3 loop spans 13 amino acids. Germline values: CDR1 SNHLY, CDR2 FYNNEI. Trimming removed 4 bases from V and 4 bases from J, with 8 bases in between. CDR3 bases: TGTGCCAGCAGTGCCGTCAGTAATCAGCCCCAGCATTTT. Translated: CASSAVSNQPQHF.

This clonotype was detected many times. The V and J genes are TRBV7-2 and TRBJ1-6; weak D call: TRBD1 (5 bases). This CDR3 is built from 16 residues. Between the trimmed V and J ends, which lost 6 bases and 9 bases, there was a span of 21 bases. Per germline, CDR1 SGHTA and CDR2 FQGNSA. The CDR3 sequence: CASSTGQLARLSPLHF. The DNA of the CDR3 is TGTGCCAGCAGTACGGGGCAGTTGGCCAGACTTTCACCCCTCCACTTT.